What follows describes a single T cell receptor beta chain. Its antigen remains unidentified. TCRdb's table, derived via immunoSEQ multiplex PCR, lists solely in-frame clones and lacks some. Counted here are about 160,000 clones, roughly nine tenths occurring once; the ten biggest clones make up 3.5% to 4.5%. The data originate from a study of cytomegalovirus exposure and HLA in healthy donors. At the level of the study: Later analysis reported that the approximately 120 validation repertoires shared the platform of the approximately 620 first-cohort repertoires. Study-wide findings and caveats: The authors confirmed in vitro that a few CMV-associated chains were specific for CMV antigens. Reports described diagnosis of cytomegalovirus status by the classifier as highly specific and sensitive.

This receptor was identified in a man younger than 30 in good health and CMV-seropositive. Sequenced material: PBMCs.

CDR3 loop: CASSYGLDLNTEAFF. DNA for the CDR3: TGTGCCAGCAGTTATGGACTAGACTTAAACACTGAAGCTTTCTTT. The genes are TRBV6-5 and TRBJ1-1, with D unresolved. V lost 3 bases, J lost 2 bases, and 13 bases lay in between. CDR1 is MNHEY and CDR2 is SVGAGI in the germline V gene. This CDR3 comprises 15 residues.